The clone carrying this T cell receptor (beta chain) has just a few counts. Sequenced by immunoSEQ multiplex PCR; TCRdb stores in-frame clones only, minus some. Of about 240,000 clones in the sample, roughly 87% were seen once. These data are taken from a study of blood T cell repertoires in COVID-19. The wider study: COVID-19 samples from acute and convalescent phases originated in the United States, Italy and Spain.

Trimming at V came to 6 bases and at J to 0 bases, leaving 8 bases not matched to a gene. The CDR3 extends over 16 amino acids. The germline V gene encodes CDR1 LNHDA and CDR2 SQIVND (reference sequence). The chain carries TRBV19 and TRBJ1-5, with TRBD1 matching over 7 bases. The sequence was collected from a man aged 60-69 years who had recovered from COVID-19. Source material: peripheral blood. DNA for the CDR3: TGTGCCAGTAGAACCGGGACAGCGTATAGCAATCAGCCCCAGCATTTT. As protein: CASRTGTAYSNQPQHF. The full variable domain, with the rest looked up from reference TRBV19 and TRBJ1-5, is DGGITQSPKYLFRKEGQNVTLSCEQNLNHDAMYWYRQDPGQGLRLIYYSQIVNDFQKGDIAEGYSVSREKKESFPLTVTSAQKNPTAFYLCASRTGTAYSNQPQHFGDGTRLSIL.